The 5 T cell receptor beta chains presented below share a single source sample, sequenced in a study of identical twins. One entry per CDR3 protein results from TCRdb running MiXCR on the 5' RACE reads. The top ten clones hold approximately 1% of a sample with around 490,000 distinct CDR3 sequences, more than 13% of them seen once. The same data also went into a second study, on yellow fever vaccine responses in identical twins.

The sequencing input was CD4+ T cells sorted from blood. Receptor source: a young woman in good health.

There are a few counts of this clonotype. The V gene is TRBV25-1, the J gene TRBJ2-2; a weak D match, TRBD2 (6 bases). This CDR3 has 14 amino acids. The V end was cut by 7 bases, the J end by 1 base, with 10 bases between. CDR1 and CDR2 from the germline V gene are MGHDK and SYGVNS. CDR3 nucleotide sequence: TGTGCCAGCACCCACGGGGGGAACACCGGGGAGCTGTTTTTT. This codes for CASTHGGNTGELFF.

For the CDR3, the DNA is TGCAGCGCTCGAAGCCTCAACCCCTACGAGCAGTACTTC. It is translated as CSARSLNPYEQYF. V usage is TRBV29-1 and J usage is TRBJ2-7; D is unclear. The V gene's germline CDR1 is SQVTM and CDR2 ANQGSEA. This CDR3 comprises 13 residues. Trimming cost V 7 bases and J 2 bases, with 15 bases left between them.

This clonotype was seen a handful of times. The gene calls are TRBV5-1 and TRBJ1-1; 7 positions agree with TRBD1. V was clipped by 0 bases and J by 11 bases; unmatched bases: 7. The CDR3 length is 13 residues. Looked up from germline, CDR1 is SGHRS and CDR2 is YFSETQ. Here the CDR3 reads CASSLEDRRLAFF. CDR3 DNA sequence: TGCGCCAGCAGCTTGGAGGACAGGCGCCTTGCTTTCTTT.

Details on this clonotype: The junction departs from germline at one end; a sequencing error may be responsible. V and J are TRBV7-7 and TRBJ2-5; no reliable D call. The CDR3 has 13 amino acids. The germline gives CDR1 SSHAT, CDR2 FNYEAQ (reference sequence). For the CDR3, the DNA is TGTGCTAGCAGCTCCAACAGTAAAGAGACCCAGTACTTC. Protein product: CASSSNSKETQYF.

The rearrangement uses TRBV18 and TRBJ1-2; 8 bases align to TRBD1. Germline V lookup: CDR1 KGHSH, CDR2 LQKENI. V was pared by 3 bases and J by 3 bases, with 6 bases of the junction left unmatched. The CDR3 spans 15 residues. CDR3 coding DNA: TGTGCCAGCTCACCTACGCAGGGGGCAGACTATGGCTACACCTTC. Translation gives CASSPTQGADYGYTF.